The sample holds a few counts of the clone carrying this T cell receptor (beta chain). The antigen is undetermined. The data stem from a study of cytomegalovirus exposure and HLA in healthy donors. Findings of the study overall: The Asian-associated ancestry cluster reportedly had fewer N-insertions than the 666-donor mean in a later analysis. Both high specificity and high sensitivity reportedly marked the classifier's diagnosis of cytomegalovirus status. Associated with HLA alleles at 0.05 false discovery rate in a later analysis were 16,951 TCR beta sequences. Sequencing probably produced one cluster of sequence variants that were highly shared.

The V end was cut by 5 bases, the J end by 5 bases, with 16 bases between. CDR1 SGHAT and CDR2 FQNNGV come from the germline V gene. This CDR3 has 15 residues. Primers included in the PCR were 60 Vbeta and 13 Jbeta primers. TCRdb's copy holds only in-frame clones and misses some; the assay was immunoSEQ multiplex PCR. This table holds roughly 140,000 clones, over 65% found once. The clonotype was recovered from a middle-aged man in good health and CMV-seropositive. The chain couples TRBV11-2 to TRBJ2-1; perhaps TRBD2 as D (5 bases). Sequencing input: PBMCs. CDR3 DNA: TGTGCCAGCAGCCCAACTAGAGGGAAAAACAATGAGCAGTTCTTC. It is translated as CASSPTRGKNNEQFF.